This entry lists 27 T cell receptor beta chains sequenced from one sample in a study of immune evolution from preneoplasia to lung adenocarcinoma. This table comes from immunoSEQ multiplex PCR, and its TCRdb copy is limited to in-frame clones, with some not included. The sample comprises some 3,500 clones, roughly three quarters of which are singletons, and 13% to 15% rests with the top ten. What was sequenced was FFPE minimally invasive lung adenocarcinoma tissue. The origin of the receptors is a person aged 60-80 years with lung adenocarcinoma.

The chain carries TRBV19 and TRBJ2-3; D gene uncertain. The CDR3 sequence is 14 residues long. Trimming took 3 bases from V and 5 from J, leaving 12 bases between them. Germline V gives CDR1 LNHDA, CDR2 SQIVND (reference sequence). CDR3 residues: CASSINHAIDTQYF. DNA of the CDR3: TGTGCCAGTAGTATTAACCATGCTATAGATACGCAGTATTTT.

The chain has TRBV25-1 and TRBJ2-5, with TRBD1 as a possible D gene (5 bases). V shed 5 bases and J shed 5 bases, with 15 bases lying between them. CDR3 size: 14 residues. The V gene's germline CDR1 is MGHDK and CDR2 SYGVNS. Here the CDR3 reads CASSTYQGSETQYF. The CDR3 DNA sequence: TGTGCCAGCAGTACCTATCAGGGAAGTGAGACCCAGTACTTC.

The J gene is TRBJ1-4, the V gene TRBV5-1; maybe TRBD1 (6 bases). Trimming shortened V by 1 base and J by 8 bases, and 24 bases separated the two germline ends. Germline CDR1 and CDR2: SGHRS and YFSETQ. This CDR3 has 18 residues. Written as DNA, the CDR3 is TGCGCCAGCAGCTTGCCTGGCCGTGTGGCAGGGGCCAGAGAAAAACTGTTTTTT. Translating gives CASSLPGRVAGAREKLFF.

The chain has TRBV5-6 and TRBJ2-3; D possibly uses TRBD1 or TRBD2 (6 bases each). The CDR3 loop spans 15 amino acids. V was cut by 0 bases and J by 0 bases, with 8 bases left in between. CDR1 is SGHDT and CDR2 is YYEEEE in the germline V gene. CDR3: CASSLVGGSTDTQYF. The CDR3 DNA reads TGTGCCAGCAGCTTGGTCGGGGGCAGCACAGATACGCAGTATTTT.

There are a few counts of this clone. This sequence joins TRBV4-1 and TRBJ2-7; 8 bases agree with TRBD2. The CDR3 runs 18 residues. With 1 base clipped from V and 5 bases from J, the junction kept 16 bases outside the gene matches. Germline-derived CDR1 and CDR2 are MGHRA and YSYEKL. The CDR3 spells CASSQVLQRETRGDEQYF. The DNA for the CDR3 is TGCGCCAGCAGCCAAGTGTTACAGCGGGAGACTCGGGGAGACGAGCAGTACTTC.

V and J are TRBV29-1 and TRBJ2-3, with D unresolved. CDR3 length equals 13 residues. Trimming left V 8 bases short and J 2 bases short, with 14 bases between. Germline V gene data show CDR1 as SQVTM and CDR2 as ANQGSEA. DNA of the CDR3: TGCAGCCTCACGGGCGATCTCACAGATACGCAGTATTTT. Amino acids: CSLTGDLTDTQYF.

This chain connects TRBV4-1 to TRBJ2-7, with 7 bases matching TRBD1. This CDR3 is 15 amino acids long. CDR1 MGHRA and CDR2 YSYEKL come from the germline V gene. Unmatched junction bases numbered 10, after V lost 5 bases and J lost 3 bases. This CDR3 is CASSFSSTGNYEQYF. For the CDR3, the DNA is TGCGCCAGCAGCTTTAGCTCGACAGGGAACTACGAGCAGTACTTC.

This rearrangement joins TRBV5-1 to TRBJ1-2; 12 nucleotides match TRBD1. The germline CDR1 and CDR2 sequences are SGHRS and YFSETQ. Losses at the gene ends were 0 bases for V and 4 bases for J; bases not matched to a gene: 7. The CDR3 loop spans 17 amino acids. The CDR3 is CASSLVGTGGDSYGYTF. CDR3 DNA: TGCGCCAGCAGCTTGGTAGGGACAGGGGGCGATAGCTATGGCTACACCTTC.

In DNA, the CDR3 is TGTGCCAGCAGCTTTACCGGGCCGATCTCTGGAAACACCATATATTTT. Encoded protein: CASSFTGPISGNTIYF. The chain combines TRBV5-4 with TRBJ1-3; D remains ambiguous. Germline-derived CDR1 and CDR2 are SGHNT and YYREEE (reference sequence). V shed 2 bases and J shed 0 bases, with 12 bases lying between them. The CDR3 runs 16 residues. Full variable domain (rest looked up from reference TRBV5-4 and TRBJ1-3): ETGVTQSPTHLIKTRGQQVTLRCSSQSGHNTVSWYQQALGQGPQFIFQYYREEENGRGNFPPRFSGLQFPNYSSELNVNALELDDSALYLCASSFTGPISGNTIYFGEGSWLTVV.

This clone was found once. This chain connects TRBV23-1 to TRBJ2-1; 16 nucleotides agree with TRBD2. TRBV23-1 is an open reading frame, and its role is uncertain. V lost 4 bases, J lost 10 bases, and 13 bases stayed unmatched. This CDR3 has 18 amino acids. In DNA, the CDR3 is TGCGCCAGCAGTCGAAAGGGACTAGCGGGAGGGCGTAGGGTCGAGCAGTTCTTC. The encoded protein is CASSRKGLAGGRRVEQFF.

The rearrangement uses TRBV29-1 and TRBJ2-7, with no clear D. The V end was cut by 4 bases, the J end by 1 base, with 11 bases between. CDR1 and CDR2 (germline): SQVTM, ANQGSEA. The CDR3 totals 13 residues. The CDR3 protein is CSVAPAVSYEQYF. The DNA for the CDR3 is TGCAGCGTTGCTCCCGCAGTATCCTACGAGCAGTACTTC.

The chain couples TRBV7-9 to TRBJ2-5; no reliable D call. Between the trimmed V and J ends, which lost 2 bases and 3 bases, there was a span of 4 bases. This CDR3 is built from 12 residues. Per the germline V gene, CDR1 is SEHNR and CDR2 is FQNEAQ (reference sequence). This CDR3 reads CASSLPEETQYF. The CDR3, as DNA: TGTGCCAGCAGCTTACCGGAAGAGACCCAGTACTTC.

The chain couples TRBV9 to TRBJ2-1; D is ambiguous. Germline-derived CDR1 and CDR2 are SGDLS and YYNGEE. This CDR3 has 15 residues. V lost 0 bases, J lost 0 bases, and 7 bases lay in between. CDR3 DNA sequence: TGTGCCAGCAGCGTAGACCAAGACTCCTACAATGAGCAGTTCTTC. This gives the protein CASSVDQDSYNEQFF.

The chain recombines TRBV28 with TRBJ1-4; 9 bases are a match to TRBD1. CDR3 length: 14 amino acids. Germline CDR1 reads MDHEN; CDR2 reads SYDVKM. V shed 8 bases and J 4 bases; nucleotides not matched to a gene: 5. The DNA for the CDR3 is TGTGCCAGCCGTCGGACAGGGGATAATGAAAAACTGTTTTTT. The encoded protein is CASRRTGDNEKLFF.

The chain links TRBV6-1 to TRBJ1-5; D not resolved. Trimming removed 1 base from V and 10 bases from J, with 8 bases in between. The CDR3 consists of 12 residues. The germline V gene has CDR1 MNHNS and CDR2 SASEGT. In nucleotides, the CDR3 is TGTGCCAGCAGTGAAGGTGCCACCCCCCAGCATTTT. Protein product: CASSEGATPQHF.

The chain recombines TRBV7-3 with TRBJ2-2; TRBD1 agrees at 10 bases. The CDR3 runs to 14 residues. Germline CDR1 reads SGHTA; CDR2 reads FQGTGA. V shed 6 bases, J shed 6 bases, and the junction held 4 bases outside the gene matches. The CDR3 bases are TGTGCCAGCAGATCAGGACAGGGGGCCGGGGAGCTGTTTTTT. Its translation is CASRSGQGAGELFF.

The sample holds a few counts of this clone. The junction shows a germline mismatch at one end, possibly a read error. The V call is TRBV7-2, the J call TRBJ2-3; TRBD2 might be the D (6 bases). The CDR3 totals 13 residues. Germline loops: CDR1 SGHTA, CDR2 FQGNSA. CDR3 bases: TGTGCCAGCAGCCAACTCCCGGGACTTCTTACCGATTTT. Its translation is CASSQLPGLLTDF.

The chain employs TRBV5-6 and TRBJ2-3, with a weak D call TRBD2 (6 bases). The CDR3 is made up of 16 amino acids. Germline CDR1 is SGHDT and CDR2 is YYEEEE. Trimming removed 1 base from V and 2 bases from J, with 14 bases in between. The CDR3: CASSLIRREFTDTQYF. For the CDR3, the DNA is TGTGCCAGCAGCTTGATTAGGAGGGAGTTCACAGATACGCAGTATTTT.

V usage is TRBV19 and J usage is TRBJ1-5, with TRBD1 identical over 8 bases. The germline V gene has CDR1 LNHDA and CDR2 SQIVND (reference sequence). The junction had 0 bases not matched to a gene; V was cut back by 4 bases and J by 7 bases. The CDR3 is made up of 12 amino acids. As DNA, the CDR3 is TGTGCCAGTAGTAACAGGGGGCAGCCCCAGCATTTT. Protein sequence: CASSNRGQPQHF.

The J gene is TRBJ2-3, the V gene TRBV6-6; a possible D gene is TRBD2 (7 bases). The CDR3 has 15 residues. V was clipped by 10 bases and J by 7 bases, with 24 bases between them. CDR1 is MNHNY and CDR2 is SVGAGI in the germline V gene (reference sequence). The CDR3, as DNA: TGTGCCACCGAGGGGGGGACTAACGGGAGACATACGCAGTATTTT. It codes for CATEGGTNGRHTQYF.

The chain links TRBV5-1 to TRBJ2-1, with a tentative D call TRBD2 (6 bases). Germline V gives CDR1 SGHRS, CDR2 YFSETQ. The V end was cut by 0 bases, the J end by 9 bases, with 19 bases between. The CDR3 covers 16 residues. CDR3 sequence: CASSLDGGIGRVEQFF. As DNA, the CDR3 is TGCGCCAGCAGCTTGGATGGCGGGATCGGGCGGGTTGAGCAGTTCTTC. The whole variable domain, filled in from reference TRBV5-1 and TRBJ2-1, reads KAGVTQTPRYLIKTRGQQVTLSCSPISGHRSVSWYQQTPGQGLQFLFEYFSETQRNKGNFPGRFSGRQFSNSRSEMNVSTLELGDSALYLCASSLDGGIGRVEQFFGPGTRLTVL.

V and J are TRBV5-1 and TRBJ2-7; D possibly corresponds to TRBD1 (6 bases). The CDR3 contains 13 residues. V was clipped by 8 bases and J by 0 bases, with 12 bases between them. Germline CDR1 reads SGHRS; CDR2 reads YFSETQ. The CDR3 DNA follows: TGCGCCAGTTCGAAGGGGGACTCCTACGAGCAGTACTTC. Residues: CASSKGDSYEQYF.

The CDR3 here is CASRTRTSMQFF. CDR3 DNA: TGTGCCAGCAGAACCCGGACTAGTATGCAGTTCTTC. The genes are TRBV27 and TRBJ2-1; 7 bases are a match to TRBD2. CDR3 size: 12 residues. With 6 bases clipped from V and 12 bases from J, the junction kept 8 bases outside the gene matches. Germline assignment: CDR1 MNHEY and CDR2 SMNVEV (reference sequence).

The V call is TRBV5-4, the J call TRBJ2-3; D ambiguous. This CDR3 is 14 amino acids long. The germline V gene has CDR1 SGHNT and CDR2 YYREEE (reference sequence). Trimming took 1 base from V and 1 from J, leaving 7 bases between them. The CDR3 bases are TGTGCCAGCAGCTTGACCAAACGCACAGATACGCAGTATTTT. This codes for CASSLTKRTDTQYF.

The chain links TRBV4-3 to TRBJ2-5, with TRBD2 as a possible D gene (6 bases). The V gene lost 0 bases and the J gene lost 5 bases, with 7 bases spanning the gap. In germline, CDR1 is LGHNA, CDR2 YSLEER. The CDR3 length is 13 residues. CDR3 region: CASSQDGGETQYF. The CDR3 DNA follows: TGCGCCAGCAGCCAAGATGGGGGGGAGACCCAGTACTTC.

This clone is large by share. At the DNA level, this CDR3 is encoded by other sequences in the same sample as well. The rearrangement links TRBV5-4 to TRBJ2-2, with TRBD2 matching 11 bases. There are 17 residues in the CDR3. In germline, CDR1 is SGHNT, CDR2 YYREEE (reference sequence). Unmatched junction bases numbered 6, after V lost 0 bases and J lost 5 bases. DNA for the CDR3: TGTGCCAGCAGCTTGGGTAGCGGGGGGGCCTTGACCGGGGAGCTGTTTTTT. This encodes CASSLGSGGALTGELFF.

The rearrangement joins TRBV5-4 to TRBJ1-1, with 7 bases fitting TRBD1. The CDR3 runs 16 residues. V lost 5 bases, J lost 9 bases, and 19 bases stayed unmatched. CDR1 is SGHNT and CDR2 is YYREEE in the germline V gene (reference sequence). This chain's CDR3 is CASSFTQRDSSYQAFF. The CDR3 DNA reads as TGTGCCAGCAGTTTTACTCAGCGGGACAGTAGCTACCAAGCTTTCTTT.